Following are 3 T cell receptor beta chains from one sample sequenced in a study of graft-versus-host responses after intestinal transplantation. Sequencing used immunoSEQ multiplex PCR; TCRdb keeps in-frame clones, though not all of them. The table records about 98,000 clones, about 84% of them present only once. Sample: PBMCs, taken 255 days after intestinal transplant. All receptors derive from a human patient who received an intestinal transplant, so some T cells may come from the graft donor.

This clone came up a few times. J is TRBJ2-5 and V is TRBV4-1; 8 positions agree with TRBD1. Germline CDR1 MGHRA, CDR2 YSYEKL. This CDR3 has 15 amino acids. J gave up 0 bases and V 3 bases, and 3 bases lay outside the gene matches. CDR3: CASSQQTGDQETQYF. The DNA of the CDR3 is TGCGCCAGCAGCCAGCAGACAGGGGACCAAGAGACCCAGTACTTC.

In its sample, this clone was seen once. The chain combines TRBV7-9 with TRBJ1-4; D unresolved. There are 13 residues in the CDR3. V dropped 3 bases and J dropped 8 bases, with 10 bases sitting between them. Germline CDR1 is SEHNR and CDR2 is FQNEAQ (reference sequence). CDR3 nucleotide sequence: TGTGCCAGCAGCTTGGGGTTAGGGGAAAAACTGTTTTTT. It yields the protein CASSLGLGEKLFF. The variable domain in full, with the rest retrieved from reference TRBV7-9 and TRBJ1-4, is DTGVSQNPRHKITKRGQNVTFRCDPISEHNRLYWYRQTLGQGPEFLTYFQNEAQLEKSRLLSDRFSAERPKGSFSTLEIQRTEQGDSAMYLCASSLGLGEKLFFGSGTQLSVL.

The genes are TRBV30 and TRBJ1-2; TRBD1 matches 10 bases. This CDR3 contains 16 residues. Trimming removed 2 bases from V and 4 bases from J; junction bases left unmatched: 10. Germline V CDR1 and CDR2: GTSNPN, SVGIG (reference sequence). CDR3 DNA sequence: TGTGCCTGGAGTTCCATGGACAGGGGGGACCTCTATGGCTACACCTTC. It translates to CAWSSMDRGDLYGYTF.